These 4 T cell receptor beta chains were sequenced from one sample in a study of shared clonotypes between healthy human individuals. The protocol was immunoSEQ multiplex PCR, while the TCRdb copy is restricted to in-frame clones and leaves out a portion. The data hold fewer than 2.5 million clones, with under 95% observed a single time. The sequenced sample was naive CD4+ T cells from PBMCs. Stated subset: CD45RA+ positively selected. All receptors come from a man aged 18-30 years in good health. Some clones in this sample may be carry-over from other donors' samples.

This chain joins TRBV6-1 and TRBJ2-3; 16 nucleotides match TRBD2. The CDR3 contains 15 residues. Germline values: CDR1 MNHNS, CDR2 SASEGT. The CDR3 spells CAGTSGRAGTDTQYF. In nucleotides, the CDR3 is TGTGCTGGGACTAGCGGGAGGGCCGGCACAGATACGCAGTATTTT.

CDR3 loop: CASSSTGFSTDTQYF. In nucleotides, the CDR3 is TGTGCCAGCAGCTCCACAGGGTTTAGCACAGATACGCAGTATTTT. This rearrangement joins TRBV7-9 to TRBJ2-3; D might be TRBD1 (6 bases). Germline V lookup: CDR1 SEHNR, CDR2 FQNEAQ (reference sequence). The length of the CDR3 is 15 residues. V lost 4 bases and J 0 bases, leaving 11 bases between the germline ends.

The V gene is TRBV5-4, the J gene TRBJ2-7; D uncertain. CDR1 is SGHNT, CDR2 YYREEE, per germline (reference sequence). This CDR3 region has 14 residues. The V end lost 0 bases, the J end lost 0 bases, and 7 bases lay between the germline ends. The CDR3 DNA reads TGTGCCAGCAGCTTGGGACACCGCTCCTACGAGCAGTACTTC. This encodes CASSLGHRSYEQYF.

This sequence joins TRBV15 and TRBJ1-4; D unresolved. The CDR3 has 16 amino acids. The ends were cut back, 3 bases at V and 0 bases at J, with 11 bases in the middle. In germline, CDR1 is LNHNV, CDR2 YYDKDF (reference sequence). The CDR3 DNA reads TGTGCCACCAGCAGCCGGATCACAGCAACTAATGAAAAACTGTTTTTT. It specifies CATSSRITATNEKLFF.